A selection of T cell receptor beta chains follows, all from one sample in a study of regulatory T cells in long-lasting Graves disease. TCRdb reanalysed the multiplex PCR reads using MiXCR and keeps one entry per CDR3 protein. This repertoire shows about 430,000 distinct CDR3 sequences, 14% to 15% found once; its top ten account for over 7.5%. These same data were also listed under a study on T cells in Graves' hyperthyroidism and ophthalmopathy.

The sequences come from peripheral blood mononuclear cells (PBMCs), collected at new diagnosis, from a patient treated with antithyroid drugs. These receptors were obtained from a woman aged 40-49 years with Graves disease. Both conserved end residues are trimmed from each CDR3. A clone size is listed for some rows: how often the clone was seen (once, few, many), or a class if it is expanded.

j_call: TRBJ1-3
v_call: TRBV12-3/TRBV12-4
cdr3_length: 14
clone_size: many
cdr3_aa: ASSLVLRGPGNTIY

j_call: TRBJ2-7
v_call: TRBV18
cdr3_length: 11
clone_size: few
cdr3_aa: ASCLATGDFSY

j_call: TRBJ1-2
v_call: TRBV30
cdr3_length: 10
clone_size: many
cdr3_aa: AWDGANYGYT

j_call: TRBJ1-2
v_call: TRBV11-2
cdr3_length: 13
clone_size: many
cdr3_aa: ASSPRQGDPLGYT

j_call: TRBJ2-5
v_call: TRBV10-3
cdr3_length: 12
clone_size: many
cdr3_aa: AISVGQDQETQY

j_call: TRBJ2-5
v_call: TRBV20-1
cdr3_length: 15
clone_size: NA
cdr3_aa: SARDLQGGGSQETQY

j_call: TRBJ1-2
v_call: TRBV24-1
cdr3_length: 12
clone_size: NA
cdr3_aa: ATSDNRDNYGYT

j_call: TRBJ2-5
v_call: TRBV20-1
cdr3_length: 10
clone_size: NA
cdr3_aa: SATGTESTQY

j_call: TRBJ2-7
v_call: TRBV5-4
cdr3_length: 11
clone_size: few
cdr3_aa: ASTLYPSYEQY

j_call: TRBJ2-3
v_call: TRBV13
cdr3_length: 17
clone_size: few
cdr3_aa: ASSARGVHQPLTTDTQY

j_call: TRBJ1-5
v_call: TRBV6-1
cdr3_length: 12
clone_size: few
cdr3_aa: ASSKEGFSQPQH

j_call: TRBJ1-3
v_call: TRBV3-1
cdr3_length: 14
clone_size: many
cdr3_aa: ASSLYDRAVGNTIY

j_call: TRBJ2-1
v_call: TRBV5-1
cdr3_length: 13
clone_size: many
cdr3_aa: ASSPDSGSYNEQF

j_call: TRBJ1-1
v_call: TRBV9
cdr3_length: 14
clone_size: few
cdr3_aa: ASSVGTGQDLTEAF

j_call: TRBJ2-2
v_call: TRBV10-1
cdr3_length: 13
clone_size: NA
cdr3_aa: ASSAGTGFSGELF

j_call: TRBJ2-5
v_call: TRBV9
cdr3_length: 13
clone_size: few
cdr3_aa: ASSVGDSGSETQY

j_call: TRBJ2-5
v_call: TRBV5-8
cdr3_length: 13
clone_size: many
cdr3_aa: ANSFHQDRGETQY

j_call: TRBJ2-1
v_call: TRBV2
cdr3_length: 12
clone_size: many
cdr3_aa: ASFWTISMDEQF

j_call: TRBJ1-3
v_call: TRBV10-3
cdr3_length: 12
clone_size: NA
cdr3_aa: AIRQASSGNTIY

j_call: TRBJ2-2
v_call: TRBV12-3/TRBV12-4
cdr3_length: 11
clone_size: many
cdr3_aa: ASSLGIPGELF

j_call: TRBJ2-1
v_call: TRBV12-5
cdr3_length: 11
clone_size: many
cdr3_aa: ASGPAIYNEQF

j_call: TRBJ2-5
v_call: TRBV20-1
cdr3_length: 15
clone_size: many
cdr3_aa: SARGTAHNSVQETQY

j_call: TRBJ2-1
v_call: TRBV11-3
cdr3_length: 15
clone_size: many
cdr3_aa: ASSLVVVAGGYNEQF

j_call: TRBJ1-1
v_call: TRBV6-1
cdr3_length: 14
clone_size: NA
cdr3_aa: ASRPFASGVNTEAF

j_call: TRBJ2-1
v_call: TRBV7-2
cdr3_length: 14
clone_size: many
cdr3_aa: ASSLSGEASYNEQF

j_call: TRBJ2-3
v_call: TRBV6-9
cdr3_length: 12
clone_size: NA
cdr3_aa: ASSLTTTLDTQY

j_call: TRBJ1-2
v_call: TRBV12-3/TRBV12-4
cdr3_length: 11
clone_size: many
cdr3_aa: ASSVQANYGYT

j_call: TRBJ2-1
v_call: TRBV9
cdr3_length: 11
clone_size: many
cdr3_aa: ASSVGPTQEQF

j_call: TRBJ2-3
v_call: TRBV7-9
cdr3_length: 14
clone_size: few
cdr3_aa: ASSLAGQGATDTQY

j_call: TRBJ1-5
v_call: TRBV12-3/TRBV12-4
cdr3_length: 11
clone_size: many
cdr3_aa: AISLRQGQPQH

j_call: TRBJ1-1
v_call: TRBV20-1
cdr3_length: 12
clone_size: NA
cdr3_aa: SARGRGTNTEAF

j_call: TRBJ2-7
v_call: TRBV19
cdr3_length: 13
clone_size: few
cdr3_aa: ASSQIAGGPYEQY